This is a list of T cell receptor beta chains from one sample in a study of identical twins. TCRdb re-called the 5' RACE reads through MiXCR, storing one row per CDR3 protein. Of some 500,000 distinct CDR3 sequences detected, about 13% appear once; the ten largest clones hold approximately 0.98%. The sample was also reused in another study, on yellow fever vaccine responses in identical twins.

The sequenced material came from CD4+ T cells sorted from blood. The receptors come from a young woman in good health. Both conserved end residues are part of each CDR3. The D gene is left open where the match is weak. Only some rows state a clone size, as once, few, many or a class for expanded clones.

d_gene	abundance	v_gene	j_gene	CDR3nt	CDR3aa
.	.	TRBV20-1	TRBJ2-7	TGCAGTGCTGCTACCTCCTACGAGCAGTACTTC	CSAATSYEQYF
.	.	TRBV6-1	TRBJ2-1	TGTGCCAGCAGTGAAGACAGGGTCCGTAATGAGCAGTTCTTC	CASSEDRVRNEQFF
TRBD1	.	TRBV7-6	TRBJ1-4	TGTGCCAGCAGCTCCAGGGGGGGAAATAATGAAAAACTGTTTTTT	CASSSRGGNNEKLFF
.	many	TRBV10-3	TRBJ2-5	TGTGCCATCAGTGAGGCGCAACAAGAGACCCAGTACTTC	CAISEAQQETQYF
TRBD1	.	TRBV14	TRBJ2-5	TGTGCCAGCAGCCTACAGGGGGGCCAAGAGACCCAGTACTTC	CASSLQGGQETQYF
TRBD1	few	TRBV6-1	TRBJ1-4	TGTGCCAGCAGAGCAGACAGGGGGCGCGATGAAAAACTGTTTTTT	CASRADRGRDEKLFF
.	.	TRBV12-3/TRBV12-4	TRBJ2-5	TGTGCCAGCAGTTTAAAAGGGCTCACAGGGCCGGTAGGGACCCAGTACTTC	CASSLKGLTGPVGTQYF
TRBD2	.	TRBV3-1	TRBJ2-7	TGTGCCAGCAGCTATAGCGGGAGGGCCGCCGAGCAGTACTTC	CASSYSGRAAEQYF
TRBD1	many	TRBV4-3	TRBJ2-1	TGCGCCAGCAGCCAGGACGACCGACAGGGCCATGAGCAGTTCTTC	CASSQDDRQGHEQFF
.	many	TRBV7-3	TRBJ2-1	TGTGCCAGCAGGAGAAACACAGGTTTAGACAATGAGCAGTTCTTC	CASRRNTGLDNEQFF
.	few	TRBV21-1	TRBJ1-4	TGTGCCAGCAGCTGGGACAGAAGCGCAACTAATGAAAAACTGTTTTTT	CASSWDRSATNEKLFF
TRBD2	few	TRBV7-2	TRBJ2-7	TGTGCCAGCAGCTTAAGCGGGAGTTCCGAGCAGTACTTC	CASSLSGSSEQYF
TRBD2	many	TRBV29-1	TRBJ2-7	TGCAGCGTTGAAGGGGGGACCGGGACTAGCGGCTACGAGCAGTACTTC	CSVEGGTGTSGYEQYF
TRBD1	.	TRBV7-9	TRBJ1-1	TGTGCCAGCAGCTTAGCGGTGGGACAGGGGCGGAACACTGAAGCTTTCTTT	CASSLAVGQGRNTEAFF
.	few	TRBV18	TRBJ2-1	TGTGCCAGCTCACAACTCGGTAGCGGCAACAATGAGCAGTTCTTC	CASSQLGSGNNEQFF
.	.	TRBV20-1	TRBJ2-1	TGCAGTGCTAGAGAACCCTCAGGGTCCCATGAGCAGTTCTTC	CSAREPSGSHEQFF
TRBD1	few	TRBV24-1	TRBJ1-3	TGTGCCACCAGTGACTCGACAGGGGGCCTGGACACCATATATTTT	CATSDSTGGLDTIYF
.	many	TRBV2	TRBJ1-6	TGTGCCAGCAGTGAAGCGGGGCGCAATTCACCCCTCCACTTT	CASSEAGRNSPLHF
TRBD1	many	TRBV3-1	TRBJ2-7	TGTGCCAGCAGCCAGAGGGACAGGGGCTACGAGCAGTACTTC	CASSQRDRGYEQYF
.	.	TRBV11-2	TRBJ2-3	TGTGCCAGCAGCTTAGTCTTTGCAGGGCGTGGGGGCACAGATACGCAGTATTTT	CASSLVFAGRGGTDTQYF
.	few	TRBV12-3/TRBV12-4	TRBJ2-7	TGTGCCAGCACCCGTCAGACAGGACTCCCCTACGAGCAGTACTTC	CASTRQTGLPYEQYF
.	.	TRBV27	TRBJ2-2	TGTGCCAGCAGCCCATCGAACCGGGGCACCGGGGAGCTGTTTTTT	CASSPSNRGTGELFF
.	many	TRBV12-3/TRBV12-4	TRBJ2-2	TGTGCCAGCAGTCTAATACGGAGAACCGGGGAGCTGTTTTTT	CASSLIRRTGELFF
.	few	TRBV5-1	TRBJ2-7	TGCGCCAGCAGCTTGAAAGGGCAGGGCTCCTACGAGCAGTACTTC	CASSLKGQGSYEQYF
.	many	TRBV12-3/TRBV12-4	TRBJ2-7	TGTGCCAGCTCTCCGGGGCCCCTCTACGAGCAGTACTTC	CASSPGPLYEQYF
.	.	TRBV20-1	TRBJ2-2	TGCAGTGCTAGAGATATAAACCGAGGGAAAAACACCGGGGAGCTGTTTTTT	CSARDINRGKNTGELFF
.	many	TRBV4-2	TRBJ2-1	TGTGCCAGCAGCCACTCCGGTGGCGGGACGTCCTACAATGAGCAGTTCTTC	CASSHSGGGTSYNEQFF
.	.	TRBV9	TRBJ2-3	TGTGCCAGCAGCGTAGGGATAGGCACAGATACGCAGTATTTT	CASSVGIGTDTQYF
.	few	TRBV6-1	TRBJ1-2	TGTGCCAGCCGTGGTAGCCGATCCGACTATGGCTACACCTTC	CASRGSRSDYGYTF
TRBD1	.	TRBV20-1	TRBJ1-1	TGCAGTGCTAGAGATGCTAAGGGGGCCGGCAGCACTGAAGCTTTCTTT	CSARDAKGAGSTEAFF
TRBD2	many	TRBV27	TRBJ2-7	TGTGCCAGCATCCTACCGGGACTAGCGGCTCGAGACGCCTACGAGCAGTACTTC	CASILPGLAARDAYEQYF
.	.	TRBV6-5	TRBJ1-5	TGTGCCAGCAGTTACGGGATCTCCAGCAATCAGCCCCAGCATTTT	CASSYGISSNQPQHF
TRBD1	few	TRBV7-2	TRBJ1-5	TGTGCCAGCAGCTTAGCAGGGGGCGGGGGTCAGCCCCAGCATTTT	CASSLAGGGGQPQHF
TRBD2	.	TRBV28	TRBJ2-7	TGTGCCAGCAGAAGGACGGCCTCGGGAGGGGAGCAGTACTTC	CASRRTASGGEQYF
.	.	TRBV3-1	TRBJ2-1	TGTGCCAGCAGCCAGTTACGGGGGCCGGGTGAGCAGTTCTTC	CASSQLRGPGEQFF
TRBD1	few	TRBV12-3/TRBV12-4	TRBJ2-7	TGTGCCAGCACCTTCGGACAGGGGCCGTACGAGCAGTACTTC	CASTFGQGPYEQYF
TRBD2	few	TRBV7-9	TRBJ2-7	TGTGCCAGCAGCTCAGGGACTAGCGGGGACTACGAGCAGTACTTC	CASSSGTSGDYEQYF
.	.	TRBV15	TRBJ2-2	TGTGCCACCAGCCAATGGAGGCAGACCGGGGAGCTGTTTTTT	CATSQWRQTGELFF
TRBD1	.	TRBV19	TRBJ2-1	TGTGCCAGTAGTACCGGGACAGGGGGTTTCGATGAGCAGTTCTTC	CASSTGTGGFDEQFF
TRBD2	.	TRBV20-1	TRBJ2-1	TGCAGTGCTCCCGCGGGACTAGCGGCCGTGATCTTC	CSAPAGLAAVIF
TRBD1	.	TRBV2	TRBJ2-6	TGTGCCAGCAGTGGAGGACAGGCTGGCTCTGGGGCCAACGTCCTGACTTTC	CASSGGQAGSGANVLTF
TRBD1	many	TRBV12-3/TRBV12-4	TRBJ2-7	TGTGCCAGCAGTTTATCTGGACAGGGGTATGGGCAGTACTTC	CASSLSGQGYGQYF
TRBD1	many	TRBV4-2	TRBJ2-1	TGTGCCAGCAGCCAAGTCGGACAGGGGGACAATGAGCAGTTCTTC	CASSQVGQGDNEQFF
TRBD1	few	TRBV4-2	TRBJ2-6	TGTGCCAGCAGCCAACCGGGACAGGGTGGAACTGGGGCCAACGTCCTGACTTTC	CASSQPGQGGTGANVLTF
.	few	TRBV9	TRBJ2-2	TGTGCCAGCAGCGGGAGGGGGGGGTACAACACCGGGGAGCTGTTTTTT	CASSGRGGYNTGELFF
TRBD2	once	TRBV9	TRBJ2-7	TGTGCCAGCAGCGCAGGACTAGCGAGCGAGCAGTACTTC	CASSAGLASEQYF
TRBD1	.	TRBV19	TRBJ2-3	TGTGCCAGTAGTCTCCCGGGGACAGAACGTACAGATACGCAGTATTTT	CASSLPGTERTDTQYF